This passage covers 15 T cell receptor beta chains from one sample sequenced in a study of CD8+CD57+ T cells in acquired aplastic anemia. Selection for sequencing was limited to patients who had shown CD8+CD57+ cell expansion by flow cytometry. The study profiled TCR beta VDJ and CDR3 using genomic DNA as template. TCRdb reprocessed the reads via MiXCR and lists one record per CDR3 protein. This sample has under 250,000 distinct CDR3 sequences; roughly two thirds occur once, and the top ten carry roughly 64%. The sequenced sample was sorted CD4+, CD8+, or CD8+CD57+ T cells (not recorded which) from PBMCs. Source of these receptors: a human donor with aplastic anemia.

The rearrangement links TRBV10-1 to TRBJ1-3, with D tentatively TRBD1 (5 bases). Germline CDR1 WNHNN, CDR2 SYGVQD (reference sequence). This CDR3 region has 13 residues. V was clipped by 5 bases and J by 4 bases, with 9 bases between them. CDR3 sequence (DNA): TGCGCCAGCAGTTATCCAGGGGGAAACACCATATATTTT. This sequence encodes CASSYPGGNTIYF.

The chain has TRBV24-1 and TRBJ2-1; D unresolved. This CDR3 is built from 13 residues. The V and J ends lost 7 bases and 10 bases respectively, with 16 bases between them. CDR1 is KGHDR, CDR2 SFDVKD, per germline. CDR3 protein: CATSNSLQGEQFF. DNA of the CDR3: TGTGCCACCAGCAACAGTTTACAAGGGGAGCAGTTCTTC.

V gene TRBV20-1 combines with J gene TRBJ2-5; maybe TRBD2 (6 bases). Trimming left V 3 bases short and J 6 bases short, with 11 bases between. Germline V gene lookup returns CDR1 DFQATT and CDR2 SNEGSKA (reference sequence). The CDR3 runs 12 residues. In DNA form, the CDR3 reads TGCAGTGCTAGGAGCGGGCAGAAGACCCAGTACTTC. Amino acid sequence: CSARSGQKTQYF.

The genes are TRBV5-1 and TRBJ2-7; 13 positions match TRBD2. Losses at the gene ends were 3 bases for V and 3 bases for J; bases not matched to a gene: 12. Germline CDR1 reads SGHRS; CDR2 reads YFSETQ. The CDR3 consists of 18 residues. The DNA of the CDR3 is TGCGCCAGCAGCTCCGGGGGACTAGCGGGAACTGGGGTCTACGAGCAGTACTTC. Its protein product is CASSSGGLAGTGVYEQYF.

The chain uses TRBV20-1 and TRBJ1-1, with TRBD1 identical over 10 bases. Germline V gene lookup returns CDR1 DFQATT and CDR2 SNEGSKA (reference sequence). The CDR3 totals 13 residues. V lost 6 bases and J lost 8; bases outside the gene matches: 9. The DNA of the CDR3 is TGCAGTGCGACGGACAGGGGGAATAGAGAAGCTTTCTTT. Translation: CSATDRGNREAFF.

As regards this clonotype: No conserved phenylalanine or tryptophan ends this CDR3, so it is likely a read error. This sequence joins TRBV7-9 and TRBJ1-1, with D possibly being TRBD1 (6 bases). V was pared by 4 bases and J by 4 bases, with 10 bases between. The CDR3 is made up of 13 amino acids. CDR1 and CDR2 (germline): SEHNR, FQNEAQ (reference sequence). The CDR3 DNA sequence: TGTGCCAGCAGCTCTGGACAGCCCACTGAAGCTTTCCTT. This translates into CASSSGQPTEAFL.

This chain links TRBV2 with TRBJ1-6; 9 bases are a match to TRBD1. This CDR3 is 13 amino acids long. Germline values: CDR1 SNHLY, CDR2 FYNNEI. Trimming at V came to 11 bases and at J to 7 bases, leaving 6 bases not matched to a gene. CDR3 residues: CARGGQGNSPLHF. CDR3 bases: TGTGCCCGCGGAGGACAGGGGAATTCACCCCTCCACTTT.

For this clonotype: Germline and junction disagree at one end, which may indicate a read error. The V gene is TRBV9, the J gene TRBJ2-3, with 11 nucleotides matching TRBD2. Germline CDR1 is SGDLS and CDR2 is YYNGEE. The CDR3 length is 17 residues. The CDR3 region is CASSFSPSGGTTDTRYF. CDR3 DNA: TGTGCCAGCAGTTTTTCACCTAGCGGGGGGACGACAGATACGCGGTATTTT.

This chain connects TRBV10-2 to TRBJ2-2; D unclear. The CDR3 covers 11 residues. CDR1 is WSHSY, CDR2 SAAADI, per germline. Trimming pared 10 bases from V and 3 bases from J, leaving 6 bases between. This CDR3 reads CATTDTGELFF. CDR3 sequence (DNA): TGCGCCACTACTGACACCGGGGAGCTGTTTTTT.

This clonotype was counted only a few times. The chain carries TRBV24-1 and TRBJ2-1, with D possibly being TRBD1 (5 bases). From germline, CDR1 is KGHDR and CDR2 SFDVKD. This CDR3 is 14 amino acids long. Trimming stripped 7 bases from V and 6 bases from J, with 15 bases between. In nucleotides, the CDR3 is TGTGCCACCAGGGATGCACAGGAGAGCAATGAGCAGTTCTTC. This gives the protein CATRDAQESNEQFF.

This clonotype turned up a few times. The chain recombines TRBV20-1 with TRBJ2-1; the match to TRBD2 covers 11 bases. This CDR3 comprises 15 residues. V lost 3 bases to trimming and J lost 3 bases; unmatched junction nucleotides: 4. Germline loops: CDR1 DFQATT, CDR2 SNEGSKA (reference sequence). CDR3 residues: CSASPGTSGYNEQFF. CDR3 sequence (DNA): TGCAGTGCTAGCCCCGGGACTAGCGGCTACAATGAGCAGTTCTTC.

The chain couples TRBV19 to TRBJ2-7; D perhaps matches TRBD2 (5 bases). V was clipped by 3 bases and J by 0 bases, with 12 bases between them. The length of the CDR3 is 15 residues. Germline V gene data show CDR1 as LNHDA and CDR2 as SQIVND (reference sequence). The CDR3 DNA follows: TGTGCCAGTAGTATTGGTCCGGGGTTCTCCTACGAGCAGTACTTC. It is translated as CASSIGPGFSYEQYF.

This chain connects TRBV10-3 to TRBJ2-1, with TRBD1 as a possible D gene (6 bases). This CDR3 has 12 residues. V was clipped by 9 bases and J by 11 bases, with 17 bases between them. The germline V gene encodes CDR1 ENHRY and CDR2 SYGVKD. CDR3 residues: CAIRAGEPQQFF. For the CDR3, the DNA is TGTGCCATAAGAGCAGGGGAACCACAGCAGTTCTTC.

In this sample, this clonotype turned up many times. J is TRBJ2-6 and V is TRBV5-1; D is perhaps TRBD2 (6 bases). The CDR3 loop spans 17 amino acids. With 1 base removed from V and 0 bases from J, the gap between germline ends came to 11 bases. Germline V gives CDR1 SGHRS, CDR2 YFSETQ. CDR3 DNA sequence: TGCGCCAGCAGCTTGTGGGGGGTGGTCTCTGGGGCCAACGTCCTGACTTTC. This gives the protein CASSLWGVVSGANVLTF. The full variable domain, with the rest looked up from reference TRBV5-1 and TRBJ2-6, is KAGVTQTPRYLIKTRGQQVTLSCSPISGHRSVSWYQQTPGQGLQFLFEYFSETQRNKGNFPGRFSGRQFSNSRSEMNVSTLELGDSALYLCASSLWGVVSGANVLTFGAGSRLTVL.

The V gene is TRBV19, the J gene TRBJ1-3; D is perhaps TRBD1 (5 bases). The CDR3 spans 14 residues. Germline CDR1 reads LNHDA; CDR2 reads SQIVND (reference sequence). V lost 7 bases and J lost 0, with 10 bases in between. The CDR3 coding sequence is TGTGCCAGTACCACAGGCTACTCTGGAAACACCATATATTTT. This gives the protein CASTTGYSGNTIYF.